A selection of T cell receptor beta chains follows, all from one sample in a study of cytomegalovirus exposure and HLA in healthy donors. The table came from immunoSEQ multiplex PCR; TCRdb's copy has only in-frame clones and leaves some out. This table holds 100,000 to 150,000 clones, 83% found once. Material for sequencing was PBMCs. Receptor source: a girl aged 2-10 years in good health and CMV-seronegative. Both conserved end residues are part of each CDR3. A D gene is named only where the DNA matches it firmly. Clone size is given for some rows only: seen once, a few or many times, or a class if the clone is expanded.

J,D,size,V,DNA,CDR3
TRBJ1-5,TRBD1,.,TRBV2,TGTGCCAGCAGCCTACAAAGGGGGACAGGGAGCAATCAGCCCCAGCATTTT,CASSLQRGTGSNQPQHF
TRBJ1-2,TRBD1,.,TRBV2,TGTGCCAGCAGTCAACAGGGGGGGATCCGTTCAGACTACACCTTC,CASSQQGGIRSDYTF
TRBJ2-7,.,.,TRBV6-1,TGTGCCAGCAGTGTATCCCGAGGTTACGAGCAGTACTTC,CASSVSRGYEQYF
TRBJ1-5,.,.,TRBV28,TGTGCCAGCAACGAGAGCAATCAGCCCCAGCATTTT,CASNESNQPQHF
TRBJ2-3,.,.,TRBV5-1,TGCGCCAGCACCAACACAGATACGCAGTATTTT,CASTNTDTQYF
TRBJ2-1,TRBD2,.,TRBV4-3,TGCGCCAGCAGCCAGAGACTAGCGGGGTACAATGAGCAGTTCTTC,CASSQRLAGYNEQFF
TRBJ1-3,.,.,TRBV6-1,TGTGCCAGCAGTATCAGCCGGGTGACTGGAAACACCATATATTTT,CASSISRVTGNTIYF
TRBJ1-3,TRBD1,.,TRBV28,TGTGCCAGCACCCCGGGACAGAACTCTGGAAACACCATATATTTT,CASTPGQNSGNTIYF
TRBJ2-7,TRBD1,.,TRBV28,TGTGCCAGCAGTTTCTCCCACCGACAGGGGACCTACGAGCAGTACTTC,CASSFSHRQGTYEQYF
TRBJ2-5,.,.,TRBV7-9,TGTGCCAGCATCCAAACCGCGGAGGAGACCCAGTACTTC,CASIQTAEETQYF
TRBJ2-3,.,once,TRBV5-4,TGTGCCAGCAGCTTCGCGGTTCTAAGGGGTACAGATACGCAGTATTTT,CASSFAVLRGTDTQYF
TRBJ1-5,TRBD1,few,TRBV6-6,TGTGCCAGCAGTTACGTTGACAGGGAGAGCCAGCCCCAGCATTTT,CASSYVDRESQPQHF
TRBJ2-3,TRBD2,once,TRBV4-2,TGTGCCAGCAGAAAAACACTAGCGGGAGAAGATACGCAGTATTTT,CASRKTLAGEDTQYF
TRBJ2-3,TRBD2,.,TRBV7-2,TGTGCCAGCAGCTTCGGGACTAGCTTAGATACGCAGTATTTT,CASSFGTSLDTQYF
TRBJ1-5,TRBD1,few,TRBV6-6,TGTGCCAGCCGGGACAGTTCCTGGCAGCCCCAGCATTTT,CASRDSSWQPQHF
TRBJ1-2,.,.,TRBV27,TGTGCCAGCAGTTTAAGGGTTGGAGGGTTCTATGGCTACACCTTC,CASSLRVGGFYGYTF
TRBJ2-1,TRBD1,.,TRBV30,TGTGCCTGGAGGGGACCGGGACAGGGGATTTACAATGAGCAGTTCTTC,CAWRGPGQGIYNEQFF
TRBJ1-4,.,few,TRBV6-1,TGTGCCAGCAGTACAGGACCTAAACTGTTTTTT,CASSTGPKLFF
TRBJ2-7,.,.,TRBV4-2,TGTGCCAGCAGCCAAGACGGAGGGGTGCAGTACTTC,CASSQDGGVQYF
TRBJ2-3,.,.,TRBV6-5,TGTGCCAGCAGTGGAGGTACAGCCCCAGATACGCAGTATTTT,CASSGGTAPDTQYF
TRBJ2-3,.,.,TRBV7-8,TGTGCCAGCAGCCCGAAAGGGACTCCGGATACGCAGTATTTT,CASSPKGTPDTQYF
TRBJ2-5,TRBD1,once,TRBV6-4,TGTGCCAGCAGTGACGAGGGGGCGCGGGAGACCCAGTACTTC,CASSDEGARETQYF
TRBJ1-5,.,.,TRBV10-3,TGTGCCATCAGTGAGGAGGGGGGGTTGGGTCATCAGCCCCAGCATTTT,CAISEEGGLGHQPQHF
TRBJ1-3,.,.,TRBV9,TGTGCCAGCAGCGTTCAGGGAAACTCTGGAAACACCATATATTTT,CASSVQGNSGNTIYF
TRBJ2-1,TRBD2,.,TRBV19,TGTGCCAGTAGTATACCCCTTGCGGGAGCCTACAATGAGCAGTTCTTC,CASSIPLAGAYNEQFF
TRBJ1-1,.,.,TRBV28,TGTGCCAGCAGTTTATTGATTTCCGGGGGTTCAGCTTTCTTT,CASSLLISGGSAFF
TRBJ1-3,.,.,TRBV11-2,TGTGCCAGCAGCTTTGTCCCGCCCCAGGGTCAGGTTCGAAACACCATATATTTT,CASSFVPPQGQVRNTIYF
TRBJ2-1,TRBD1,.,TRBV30,TGTGCCTGGGGGACAGGTAGCAATGAGCAGTTCTTC,CAWGTGSNEQFF
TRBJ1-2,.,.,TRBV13,TGTGCCAGCAGCTTACTCGCTAACTATGGCTACACCTTC,CASSLLANYGYTF
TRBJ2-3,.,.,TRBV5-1,TGCGCCAGCAGCTTGGTCGGCAGCGCCCCAGATACGCAGTATTTT,CASSLVGSAPDTQYF
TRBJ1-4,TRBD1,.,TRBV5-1,TGCGCCAGCAGCTCTGGACAGGGGGCGACTAATGAAAAACTGTTTTTT,CASSSGQGATNEKLFF
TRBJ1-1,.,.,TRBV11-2,TGTGCCAGCAGTCACGGACAGACGAACACTGAAGCTTTCTTT,CASSHGQTNTEAFF
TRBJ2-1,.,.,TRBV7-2,.,CASSLRAGTSGRDEQFF
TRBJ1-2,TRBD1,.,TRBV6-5,TGTGCCAGCAGTCCCACCGGGACAGTTGTCTATGGCTACACCTTC,CASSPTGTVVYGYTF
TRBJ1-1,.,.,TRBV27,TGTGCCAGCAGTGTAACGGGACACCGGAACACTGAAGCTTTCTTT,CASSVTGHRNTEAFF
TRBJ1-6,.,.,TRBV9,TGTGCCAGCAGCAGGGGTAGGGCACCCCTCCACTTT,CASSRGRAPLHF
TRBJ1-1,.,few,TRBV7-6,TGTGCCAGCAGCGAACAGGGCCGGGATGAAGCTTTCTTT,CASSEQGRDEAFF
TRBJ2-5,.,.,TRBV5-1,TGCGCCAGCAGCTTGTCGGGAGCACCTCAAGAGACCCAGTACTTC,CASSLSGAPQETQYF
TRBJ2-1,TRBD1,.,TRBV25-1,TGTGCCAGCAGTGAACAGGGGGTTAGTAATGAGCAGTTCTTC,CASSEQGVSNEQFF
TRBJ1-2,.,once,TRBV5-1,TGCGCCAGCAGCTTGGATTTACAGGAGGGCTACACCTTC,CASSLDLQEGYTF
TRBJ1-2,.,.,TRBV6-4,TGTGCCAGCAGTGCAGGGTCTTGGGGCGGCGGAAACTATGGCTACACCTTC,CASSAGSWGGGNYGYTF
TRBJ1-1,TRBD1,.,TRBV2,TGTGCCAGCAGTGACCGGGACAGGGTCAACACTGAAGCTTTCTTT,CASSDRDRVNTEAFF
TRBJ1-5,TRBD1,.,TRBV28,TGTGCCAGCAAAAACATCGGACAGGGAGGCAATCAGCCCCAGCATTTT,CASKNIGQGGNQPQHF
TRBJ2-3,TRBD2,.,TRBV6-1,TGTGCCAGCACTAGCGGGGGAGACACAGATACGCAGTATTTT,CASTSGGDTDTQYF